The T cell receptor (beta chain) described here comes from a study of STAT5B mutations in CD4+ large granular lymphocyte leukemia. This CDR3 is built from 15 residues. J was trimmed by 0 bases and V by 6 bases; bases with no gene match: 4. The V gene's germline CDR1 is LNHDA and CDR2 SQIVND (reference sequence). Study results and caveats: Compared with healthy controls (2/35), patient top clones favored TRBV06 (8/27). Patient cell sources varied; several CD4-sorted samples entered the clonality comparison. No patients shared main leukemic clonotypes, though about 26% appeared at low frequency elsewhere.

Sequencing was at survey level. TCRdb's copy holds only in-frame clones and misses some; the assay was immunoSEQ multiplex PCR. The sample consists of 7,500 to 8,500 clones, over 60% of them appearing once. A note on this clone: Its antigen remains unidentified.

Material: PBMCs. This receptor was taken from an older woman with CD4+ T-cell large granular lymphocyte leukemia. The chain links TRBV19 to TRBJ2-7, with TRBD2 matching 11 bases. In nucleotides, the CDR3 is TGTGCCAGTAGCCGACTAGCGGGAAACTCCTACGAGCAGTACTTC. Protein sequence: CASSRLAGNSYEQYF.